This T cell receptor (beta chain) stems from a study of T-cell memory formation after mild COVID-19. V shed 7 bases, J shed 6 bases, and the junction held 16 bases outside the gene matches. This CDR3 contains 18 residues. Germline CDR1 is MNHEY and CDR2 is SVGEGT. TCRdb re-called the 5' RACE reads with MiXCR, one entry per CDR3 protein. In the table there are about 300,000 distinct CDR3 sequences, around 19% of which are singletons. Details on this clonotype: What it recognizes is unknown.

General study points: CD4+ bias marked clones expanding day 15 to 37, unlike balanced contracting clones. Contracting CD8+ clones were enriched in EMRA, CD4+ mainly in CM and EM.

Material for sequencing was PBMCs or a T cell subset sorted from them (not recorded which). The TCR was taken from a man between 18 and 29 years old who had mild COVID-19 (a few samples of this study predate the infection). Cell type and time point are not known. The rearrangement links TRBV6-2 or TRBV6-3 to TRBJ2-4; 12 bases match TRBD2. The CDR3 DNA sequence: TGTGCCAGCACCCCGACTAGCGGGGGATCGTATTTGAGAAACATTCAGTACTTC. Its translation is CASTPTSGGSYLRNIQYF.